This T cell receptor (beta chain) was found in a study of T-cell reconstitution after alpha-beta-depleted transplantation in children. Unique molecular identifiers were used in preparing the TCRbeta library. Using its own MiXCR run on the PCR reads, TCRdb lists one record per CDR3 protein. The sample includes 350,000 to 400,000 distinct CDR3 sequences, about 14% of them seen just once. The sequence was obtained from a human donor who donated a stem cell graft to a child with Fanconi anemia. The sequenced sample was PBMCs, obtained from the stem cell graft.

CDR3 protein: CASSPSDRDNEAFF. CDR3 in DNA: TGTGCCAGCAGTCCCTCGGACAGGGATAATGAAGCTTTCTTT. J is TRBJ1-1 and V is TRBV28; 8 nucleotides match TRBD1. Germline values: CDR1 MDHEN, CDR2 SYDVKM. V lost 5 bases to trimming and J lost 7 bases; unmatched junction nucleotides: 9. This CDR3 spans 14 amino acids.